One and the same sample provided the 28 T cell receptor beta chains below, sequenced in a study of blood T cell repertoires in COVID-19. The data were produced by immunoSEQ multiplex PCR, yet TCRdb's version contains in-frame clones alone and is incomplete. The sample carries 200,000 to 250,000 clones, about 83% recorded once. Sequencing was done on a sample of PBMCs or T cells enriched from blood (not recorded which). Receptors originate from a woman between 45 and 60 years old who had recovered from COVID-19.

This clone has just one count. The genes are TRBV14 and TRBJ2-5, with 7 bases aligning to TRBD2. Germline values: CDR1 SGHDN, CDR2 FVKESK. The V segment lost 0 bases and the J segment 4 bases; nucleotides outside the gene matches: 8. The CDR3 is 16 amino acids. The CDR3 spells CASSQDVGGATETQYF. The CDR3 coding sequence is TGTGCCAGCAGCCAAGATGTGGGAGGGGCGACAGAGACCCAGTACTTC. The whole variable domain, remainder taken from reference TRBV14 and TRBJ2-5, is EAGVTQFPSHSVIEKGQTVTLRCDPISGHDNLYWYRRVMGKEIKFLLHFVKESKQDESGMPNNRFLAERTGGTYSTLKVQPAELEDSGVYFCASSQDVGGATETQYFGPGTRLLVL.

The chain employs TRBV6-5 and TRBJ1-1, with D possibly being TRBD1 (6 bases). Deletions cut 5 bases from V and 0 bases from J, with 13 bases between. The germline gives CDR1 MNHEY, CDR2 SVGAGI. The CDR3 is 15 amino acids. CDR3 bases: TGTGCCAGCAGTACTACAGGGTGGGTGAACACTGAAGCTTTCTTT. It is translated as CASSTTGWVNTEAFF.

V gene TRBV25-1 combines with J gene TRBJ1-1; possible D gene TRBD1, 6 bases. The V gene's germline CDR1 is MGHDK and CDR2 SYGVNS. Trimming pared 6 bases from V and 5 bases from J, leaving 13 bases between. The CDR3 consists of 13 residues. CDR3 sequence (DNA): TGTGCCAGCAGCATGGGGGCAGGGACTGAAGCTTTCTTT. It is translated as CASSMGAGTEAFF.

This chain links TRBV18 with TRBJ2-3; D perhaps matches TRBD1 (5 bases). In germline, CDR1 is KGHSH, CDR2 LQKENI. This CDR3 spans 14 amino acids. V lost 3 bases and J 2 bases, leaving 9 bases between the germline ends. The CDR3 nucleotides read TGTGCCAGCTCACCTGGACATTCCACAGATACGCAGTATTTT. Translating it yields CASSPGHSTDTQYF.

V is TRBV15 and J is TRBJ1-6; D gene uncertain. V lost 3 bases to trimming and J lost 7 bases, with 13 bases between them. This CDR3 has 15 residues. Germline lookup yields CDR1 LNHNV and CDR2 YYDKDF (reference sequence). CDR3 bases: TGTGCCACCAGCAGCCCGGAGGTCGGCAATTCACCCCTCCACTTT. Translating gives CATSSPEVGNSPLHF.

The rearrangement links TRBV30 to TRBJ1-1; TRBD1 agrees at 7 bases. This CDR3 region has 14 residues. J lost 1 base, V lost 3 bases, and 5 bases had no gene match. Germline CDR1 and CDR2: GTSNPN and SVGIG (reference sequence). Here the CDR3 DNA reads TGTGCCTGGAGGACAGGGTCGGAGAACACTGAAGCTTTCTTT. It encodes CAWRTGSENTEAFF.

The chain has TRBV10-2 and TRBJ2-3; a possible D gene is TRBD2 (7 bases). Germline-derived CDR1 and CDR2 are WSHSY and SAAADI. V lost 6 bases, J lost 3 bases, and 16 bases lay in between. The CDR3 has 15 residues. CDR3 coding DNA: TGCGCCAGCAGGGGGGGGGCGAGCCGGACAGATACGCAGTATTTT. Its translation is CASRGGASRTDTQYF.

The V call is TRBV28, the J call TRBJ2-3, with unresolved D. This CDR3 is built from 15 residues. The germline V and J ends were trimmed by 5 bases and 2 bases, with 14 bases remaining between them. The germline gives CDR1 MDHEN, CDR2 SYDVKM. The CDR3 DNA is TGTGCCAGCAGTCCTTTTCCCCGACACACAGATACGCAGTATTTT. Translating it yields CASSPFPRHTDTQYF.

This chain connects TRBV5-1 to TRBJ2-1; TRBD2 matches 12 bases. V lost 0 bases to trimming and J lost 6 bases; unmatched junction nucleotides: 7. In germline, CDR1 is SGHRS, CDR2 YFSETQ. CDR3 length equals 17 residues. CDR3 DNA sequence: TGCGCCAGCAGCTTGGTGGCTAGCGGGGGGGCTGGCAATGAGCAGTTCTTC. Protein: CASSLVASGGAGNEQFF. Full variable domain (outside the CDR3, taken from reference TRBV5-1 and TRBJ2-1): KAGVTQTPRYLIKTRGQQVTLSCSPISGHRSVSWYQQTPGQGLQFLFEYFSETQRNKGNFPGRFSGRQFSNSRSEMNVSTLELGDSALYLCASSLVASGGAGNEQFFGPGTRLTVL.

The CDR3 nucleotides read TGCGCCAGCAGCCAAGATCCAATGGGCCAGCCCCAGCATTTT. It is translated as CASSQDPMGQPQHF. This rearrangement joins TRBV4-3 to TRBJ1-5; D call uncertain. Germline CDR1 and CDR2: LGHNA and YSLEER. This CDR3 spans 14 amino acids. With 0 bases removed from V and 7 bases from J, the gap between germline ends came to 10 bases.

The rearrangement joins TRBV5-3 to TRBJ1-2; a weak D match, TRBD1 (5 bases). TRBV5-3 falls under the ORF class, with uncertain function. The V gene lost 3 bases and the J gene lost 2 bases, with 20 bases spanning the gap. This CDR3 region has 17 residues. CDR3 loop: CARSWAATRAGNYGYTF. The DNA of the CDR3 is TGTGCCAGAAGCTGGGCCGCCACAAGGGCAGGGAACTATGGCTACACCTTC.

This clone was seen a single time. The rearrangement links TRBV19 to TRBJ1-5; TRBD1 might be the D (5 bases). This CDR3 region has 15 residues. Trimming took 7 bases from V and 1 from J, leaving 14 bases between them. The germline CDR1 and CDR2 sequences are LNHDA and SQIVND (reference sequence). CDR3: CASKEHGGSNQPQHF. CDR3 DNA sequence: TGTGCCAGTAAAGAACACGGGGGAAGCAATCAGCCCCAGCATTTT.

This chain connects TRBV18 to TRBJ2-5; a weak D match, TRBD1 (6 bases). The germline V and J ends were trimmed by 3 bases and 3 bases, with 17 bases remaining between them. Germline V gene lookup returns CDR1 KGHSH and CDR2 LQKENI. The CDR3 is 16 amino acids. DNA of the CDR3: TGTGCCAGCTCACCTTCAACCCAGGGGATGAAAGAGACCCAGTACTTC. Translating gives CASSPSTQGMKETQYF.

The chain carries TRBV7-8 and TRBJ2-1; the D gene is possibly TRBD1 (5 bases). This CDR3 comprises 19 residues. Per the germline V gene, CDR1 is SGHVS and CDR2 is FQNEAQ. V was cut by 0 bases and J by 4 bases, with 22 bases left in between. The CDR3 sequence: CASSLATAESGVVYNEQFF. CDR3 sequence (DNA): TGTGCCAGCAGCTTAGCGACAGCCGAGTCTGGGGTCGTGTACAATGAGCAGTTCTTC. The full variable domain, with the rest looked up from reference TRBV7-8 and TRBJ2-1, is GAGVSQSPRYKVAKRGQDVALRCDPISGHVSLFWYQQALGQGPEFLTYFQNEAQLDKSGLPSDRFFAERPEGSVSTLKIQRTQQEDSAVYLCASSLATAESGVVYNEQFFGPGTRLTVL.

The CDR3 DNA is TGCGCCAGCAGCTTGGACGCAGGGTATTTTGGCTACACCTTC. As protein: CASSLDAGYFGYTF. The chain links TRBV5-1 to TRBJ1-2; D might be TRBD1 (5 bases). The length of the CDR3 is 14 residues. The germline V gene has CDR1 SGHRS and CDR2 YFSETQ. Trimming pared 0 bases from V and 7 bases from J, leaving 13 bases between.

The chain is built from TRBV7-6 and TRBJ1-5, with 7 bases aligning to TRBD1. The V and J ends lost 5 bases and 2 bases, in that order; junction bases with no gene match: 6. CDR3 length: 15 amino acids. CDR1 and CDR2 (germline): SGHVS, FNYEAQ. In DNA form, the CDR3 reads TGTGCCAGCAGCCGTAACAGGGGAGGCAATCAGCCCCAGCATTTT. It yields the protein CASSRNRGGNQPQHF.

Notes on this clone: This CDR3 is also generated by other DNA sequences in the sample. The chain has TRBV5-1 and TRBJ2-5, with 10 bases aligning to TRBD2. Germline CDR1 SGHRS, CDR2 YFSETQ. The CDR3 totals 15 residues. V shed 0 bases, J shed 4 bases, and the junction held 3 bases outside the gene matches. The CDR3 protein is CASSLGGTSVETQYF. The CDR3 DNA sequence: TGCGCCAGCAGCTTGGGCGGGACTAGCGTAGAGACCCAGTACTTC.

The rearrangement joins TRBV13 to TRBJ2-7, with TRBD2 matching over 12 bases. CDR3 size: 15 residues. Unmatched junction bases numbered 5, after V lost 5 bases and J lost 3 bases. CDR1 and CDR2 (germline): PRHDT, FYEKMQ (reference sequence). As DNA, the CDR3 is TGTGCCAGCAGCCGGACTAGCGGGGACAACTACGAGCAGTACTTC. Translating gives CASSRTSGDNYEQYF.

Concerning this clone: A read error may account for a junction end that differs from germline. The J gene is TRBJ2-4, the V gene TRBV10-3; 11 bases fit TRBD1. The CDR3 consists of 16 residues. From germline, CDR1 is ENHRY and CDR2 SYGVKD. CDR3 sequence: CAISKSDRGPENIQYF. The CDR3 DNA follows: TGTGCCATCAGTAAGTCGGACAGGGGGCCTGAAAACATTCAGTACTTC.

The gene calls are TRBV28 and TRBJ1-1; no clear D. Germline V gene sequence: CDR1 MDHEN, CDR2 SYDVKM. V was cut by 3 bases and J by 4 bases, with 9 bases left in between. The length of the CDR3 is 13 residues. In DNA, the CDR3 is TGTGCCAGCAGTTTCCCCTCGGGCACTGAAGCTTTCTTT. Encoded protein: CASSFPSGTEAFF.

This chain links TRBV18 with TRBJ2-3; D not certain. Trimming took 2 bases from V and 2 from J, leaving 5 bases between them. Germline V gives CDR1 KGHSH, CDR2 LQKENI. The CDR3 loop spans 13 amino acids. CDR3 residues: CASSPLDTDTQYF. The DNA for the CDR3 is TGTGCCAGCTCACCATTAGACACAGATACGCAGTATTTT.

CDR3 loop: CASSLADRYFNSPLHF. In DNA form, the CDR3 reads TGTGCCAGCAGTTTAGCGGACAGATATTTTAATTCACCCCTCCACTTT. V is TRBV27 and J is TRBJ1-6; the D gene is possibly TRBD1 (6 bases). Germline CDR1 and CDR2: MNHEY and SMNVEV (reference sequence). There are 16 residues in the CDR3. V lost 2 bases, J lost 6 bases, and 14 bases lay in between.

The CDR3 DNA reads TGCAGTGCTAGTTTTTTAGTATTCTACGAGCAGTACTTC. Its translation is CSASFLVFYEQYF. The chain recombines TRBV20-1 with TRBJ2-7, with unresolved D. The V end lost 3 bases, the J end lost 3 bases, and 12 bases lay between the germline ends. This CDR3 spans 13 amino acids. Germline CDR1 reads DFQATT; CDR2 reads SNEGSKA (reference sequence).

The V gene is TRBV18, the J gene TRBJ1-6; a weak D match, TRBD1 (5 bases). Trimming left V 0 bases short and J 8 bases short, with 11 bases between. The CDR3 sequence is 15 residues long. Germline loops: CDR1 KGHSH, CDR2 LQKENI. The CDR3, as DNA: TGTGCCAGCTCACCACCCTCCAGGGTTGATTCACCCCTCCACTTT. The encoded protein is CASSPPSRVDSPLHF.

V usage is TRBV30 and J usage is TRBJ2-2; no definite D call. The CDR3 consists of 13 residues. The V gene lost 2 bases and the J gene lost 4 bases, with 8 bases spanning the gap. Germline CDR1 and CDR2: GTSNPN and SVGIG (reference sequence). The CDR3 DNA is TGTGCCTGGAGTTGGTCCAGCACCGGGGAGCTGTTTTTT. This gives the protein CAWSWSSTGELFF. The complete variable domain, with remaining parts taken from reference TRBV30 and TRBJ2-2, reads SQTIHQWPATLVQPVGSPLSLECTVEGTSNPNLYWYRQAAGRGLQLLFYSVGIGQISSEVPQNLSASRPQDRQFILSSKKLLLSDSGFYLCAWSWSSTGELFFGEGSRLTVL.

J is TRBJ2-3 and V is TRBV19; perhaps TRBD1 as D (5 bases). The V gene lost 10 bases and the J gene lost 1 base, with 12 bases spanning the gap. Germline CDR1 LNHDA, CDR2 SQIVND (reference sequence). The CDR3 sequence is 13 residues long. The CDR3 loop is CATKTAGTDTQYF. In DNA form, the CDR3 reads TGTGCCACCAAGACAGCAGGCACAGATACGCAGTATTTT.

DNA for the CDR3: TGTGCCAGCAACCCCGGGACAGGGGGCGTCGGCACTGAAGCTTTCTTT. Its protein product is CASNPGTGGVGTEAFF. V and J are TRBV27 and TRBJ1-1, with TRBD1 matching 12 bases. The germline CDR1 and CDR2 sequences are MNHEY and SMNVEV (reference sequence). J lost 4 bases, V lost 7 bases, and 10 bases had no gene match. This CDR3 contains 16 residues.

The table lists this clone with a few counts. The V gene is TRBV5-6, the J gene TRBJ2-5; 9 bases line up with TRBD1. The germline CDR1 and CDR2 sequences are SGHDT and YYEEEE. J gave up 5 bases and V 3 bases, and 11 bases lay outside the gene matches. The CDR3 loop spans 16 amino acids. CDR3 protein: CASSYGTGTGHETQYF. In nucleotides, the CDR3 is TGTGCCAGCAGCTACGGAACCGGGACAGGGCACGAGACCCAGTACTTC.